This TCR beta chain was sequenced in a study of metastatic and nonmetastatic thyroid tumors. Overall study context: Malignant and benign thyroid patients had repertoires compared in peripheral blood and tumor or nodule tissue.

Germline loops: CDR1 SGHRS, CDR2 YFSETQ. The CDR3 contains 12 residues. V shed 3 bases and J shed 4 bases, with 5 bases lying between them. Authors' analysis steps: In papillary thyroid cancer, a distant-metastasis classifier was built using CDR3 differences across clinicopathological groups. TCRdb re-called clones from the PCR reads using MiXCR. TCRdb, not the original authors, processed these V and J calls. The sample has about 69,000 clones, 14% seen once. Overall study findings and caveats: As reported, TCR beta diversity in blood and tumor was significantly higher in malignant thyroid tumors than in benign nodules.

Nobody among the patients had been given any treatment before thyroid surgery. The sample holds many counts of this clone. The antigen is unknown. The sequencing input was blood. This chain uses TRBV5-1 with TRBJ2-1; no firm D call. The sequence was obtained from a male donor with papillary thyroid cancer or a benign thyroid nodule (not recorded which). Some clones in this sample may be carry-over from other donors' samples. CDR3 region: CASSWAYNEQFF. The CDR3 DNA reads TGCGCCAGCAGCTGGGCATACAATGAGCAGTTCTTC. The entire variable domain, with the rest obtained from reference TRBV5-1 and TRBJ2-1, is as follows: KAGVTQTPRYLIKTRGQQVTLSCSPISGHRSVSWYQQTPGQGLQFLFEYFSETQRNKGNFPGRFSGRQFSNSRSEMNVSTLELGDSALYLCASSWAYNEQFFGPGTRLTVL.